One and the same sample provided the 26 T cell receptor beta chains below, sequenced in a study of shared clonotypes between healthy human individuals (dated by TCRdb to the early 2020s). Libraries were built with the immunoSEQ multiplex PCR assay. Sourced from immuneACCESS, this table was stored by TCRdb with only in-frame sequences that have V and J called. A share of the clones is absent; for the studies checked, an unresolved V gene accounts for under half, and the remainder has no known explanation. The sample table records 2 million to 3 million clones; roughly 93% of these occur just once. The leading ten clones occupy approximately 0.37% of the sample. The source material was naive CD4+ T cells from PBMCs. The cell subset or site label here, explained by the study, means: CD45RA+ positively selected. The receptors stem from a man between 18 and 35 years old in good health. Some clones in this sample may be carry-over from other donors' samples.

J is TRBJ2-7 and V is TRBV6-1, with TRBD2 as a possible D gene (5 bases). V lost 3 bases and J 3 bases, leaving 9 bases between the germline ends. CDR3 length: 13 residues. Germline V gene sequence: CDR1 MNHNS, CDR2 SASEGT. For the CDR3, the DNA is TGTGCCAGCAGTGATTTGAGGGACTACGAGCAGTACTTC. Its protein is CASSDLRDYEQYF.

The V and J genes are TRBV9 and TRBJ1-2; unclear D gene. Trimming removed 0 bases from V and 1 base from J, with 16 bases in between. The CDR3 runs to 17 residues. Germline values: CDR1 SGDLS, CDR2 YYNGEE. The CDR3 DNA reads TGTGCCAGCAGCGTAGAAACCAATCCCCAACTTAACTATGGCTACACCTTC. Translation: CASSVETNPQLNYGYTF.

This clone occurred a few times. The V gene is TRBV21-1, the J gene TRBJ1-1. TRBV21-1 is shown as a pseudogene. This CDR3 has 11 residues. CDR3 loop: CASAGNTEAFF. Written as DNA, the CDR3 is TGTGCCAGCGCGGGAAACACTGAAGCTTTCTTT.

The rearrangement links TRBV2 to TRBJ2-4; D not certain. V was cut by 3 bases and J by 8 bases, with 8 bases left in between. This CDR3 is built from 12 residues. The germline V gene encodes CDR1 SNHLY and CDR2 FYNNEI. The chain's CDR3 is CASSEAEDIQYF. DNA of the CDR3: TGTGCCAGCAGTGAGGCAGAGGACATTCAGTACTTC.

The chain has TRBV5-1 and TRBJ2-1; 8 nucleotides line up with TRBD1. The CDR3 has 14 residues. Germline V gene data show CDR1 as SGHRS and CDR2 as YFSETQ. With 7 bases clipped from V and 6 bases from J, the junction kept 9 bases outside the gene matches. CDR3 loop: CASQRQGATNEQFF. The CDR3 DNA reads TGCGCCAGCCAACGTCAGGGGGCGACCAATGAGCAGTTCTTC.

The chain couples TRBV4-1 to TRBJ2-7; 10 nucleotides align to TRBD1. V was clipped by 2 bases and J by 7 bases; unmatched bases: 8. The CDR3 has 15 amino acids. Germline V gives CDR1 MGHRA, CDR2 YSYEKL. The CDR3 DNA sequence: TGCGCCAGCAGCCAACCCGGGACAGGGGAGAGGGAGCAGTACTTC. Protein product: CASSQPGTGEREQYF.

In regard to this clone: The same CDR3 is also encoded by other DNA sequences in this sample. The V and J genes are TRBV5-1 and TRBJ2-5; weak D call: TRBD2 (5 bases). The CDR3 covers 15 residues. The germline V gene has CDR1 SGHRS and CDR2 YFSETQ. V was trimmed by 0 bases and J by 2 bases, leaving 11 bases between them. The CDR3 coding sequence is TGCGCCAGCAGCTTGGAGCGGTTGGGGCAAGAGACCCAGTACTTC. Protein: CASSLERLGQETQYF.

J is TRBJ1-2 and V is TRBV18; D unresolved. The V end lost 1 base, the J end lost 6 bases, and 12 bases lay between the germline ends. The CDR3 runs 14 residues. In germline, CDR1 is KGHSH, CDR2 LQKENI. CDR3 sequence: CASSPQGSGDGYTF. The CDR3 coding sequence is TGTGCCAGCTCACCACAAGGCAGCGGGGATGGCTACACCTTC.

As DNA, the CDR3 is TGTGCCACCAGCAGAGCCTCTACGGTACCTGGAAACACCATATATTTT. Encoded protein: CATSRASTVPGNTIYF. The rearrangement joins TRBV15 to TRBJ1-3, with D unclear. V lost 1 base to trimming and J lost 2 bases, with 12 bases between them. The CDR3 contains 16 residues. Looked up from germline, CDR1 is LNHNV and CDR2 is YYDKDF (reference sequence).

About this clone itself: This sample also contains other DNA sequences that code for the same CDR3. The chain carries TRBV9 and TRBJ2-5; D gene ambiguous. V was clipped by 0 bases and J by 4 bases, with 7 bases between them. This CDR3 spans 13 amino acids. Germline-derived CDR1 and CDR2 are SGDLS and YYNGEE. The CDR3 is CASSVAPRETQYF. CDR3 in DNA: TGTGCCAGCAGCGTAGCACCCCGAGAGACCCAGTACTTC.

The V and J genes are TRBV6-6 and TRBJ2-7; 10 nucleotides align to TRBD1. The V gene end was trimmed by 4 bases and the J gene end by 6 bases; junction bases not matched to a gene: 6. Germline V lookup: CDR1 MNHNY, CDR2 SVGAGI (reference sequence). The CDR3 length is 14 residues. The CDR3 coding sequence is TGTGCCAGCAGTTGGGACAGGGGTACTGTCGAGCAGTACTTC. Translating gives CASSWDRGTVEQYF.

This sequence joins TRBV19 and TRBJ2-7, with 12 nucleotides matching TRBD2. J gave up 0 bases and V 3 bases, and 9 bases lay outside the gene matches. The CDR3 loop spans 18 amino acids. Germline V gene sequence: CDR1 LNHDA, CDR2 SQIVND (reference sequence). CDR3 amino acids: CASSIRLAGGSSSYEQYF. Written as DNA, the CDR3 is TGTGCCAGTAGTATCCGGCTAGCGGGAGGGTCCAGCTCCTACGAGCAGTACTTC.

The CDR3 DNA reads TGTGCCAGCAGTTACGGGGGGGCAGGCAATCAGCCCCAGCATTTT. This codes for CASSYGGAGNQPQHF. J is TRBJ1-5 and V is TRBV6-6; possibly TRBD1 for D (6 bases). Trimming left V 2 bases short and J 2 bases short, with 10 bases between. CDR1 is MNHNY and CDR2 is SVGAGI in the germline V gene (reference sequence). The CDR3 is 15 amino acids.

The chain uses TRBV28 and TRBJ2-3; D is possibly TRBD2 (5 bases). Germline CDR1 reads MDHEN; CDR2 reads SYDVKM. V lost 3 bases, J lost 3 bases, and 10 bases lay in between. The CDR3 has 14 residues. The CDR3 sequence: CASSFPSGTDTQYF. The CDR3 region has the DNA TGTGCCAGCAGTTTCCCGTCGGGGACAGATACGCAGTATTTT.

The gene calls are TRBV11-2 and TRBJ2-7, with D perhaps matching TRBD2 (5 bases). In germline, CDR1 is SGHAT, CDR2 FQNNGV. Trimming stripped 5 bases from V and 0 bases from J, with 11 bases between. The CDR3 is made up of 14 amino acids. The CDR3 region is CASSLLGVSYEQYF. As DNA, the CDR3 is TGTGCCAGCAGCCTGCTGGGAGTCTCCTACGAGCAGTACTTC.

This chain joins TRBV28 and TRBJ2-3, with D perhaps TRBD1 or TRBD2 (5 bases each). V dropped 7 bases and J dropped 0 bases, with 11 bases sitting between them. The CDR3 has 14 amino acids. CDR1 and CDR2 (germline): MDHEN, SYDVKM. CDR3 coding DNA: TGTGCCAGCATCTGGGGCGGGAGCACAGATACGCAGTATTTT. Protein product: CASIWGGSTDTQYF.

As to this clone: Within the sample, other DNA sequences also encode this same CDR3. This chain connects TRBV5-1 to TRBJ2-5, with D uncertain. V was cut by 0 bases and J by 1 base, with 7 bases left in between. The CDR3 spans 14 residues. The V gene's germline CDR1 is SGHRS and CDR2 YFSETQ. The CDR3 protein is CASSLGSGQETQYF. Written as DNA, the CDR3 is TGCGCCAGCAGCTTGGGTTCAGGCCAAGAGACCCAGTACTTC.

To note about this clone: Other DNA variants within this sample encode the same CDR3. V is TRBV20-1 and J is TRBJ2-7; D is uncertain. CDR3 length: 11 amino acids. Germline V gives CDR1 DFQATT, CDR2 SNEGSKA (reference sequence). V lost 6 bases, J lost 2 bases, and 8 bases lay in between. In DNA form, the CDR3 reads TGCAGTGCAGGCGAGGCCTACGAGCAGTACTTC. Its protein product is CSAGEAYEQYF.

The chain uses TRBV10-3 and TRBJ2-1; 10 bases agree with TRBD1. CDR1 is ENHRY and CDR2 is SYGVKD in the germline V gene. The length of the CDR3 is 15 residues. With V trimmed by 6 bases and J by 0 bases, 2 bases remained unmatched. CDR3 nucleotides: TGTGCCATCAGGGGGGACAGGGGCTCCTACAATGAGCAGTTCTTC. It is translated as CAIRGDRGSYNEQFF.

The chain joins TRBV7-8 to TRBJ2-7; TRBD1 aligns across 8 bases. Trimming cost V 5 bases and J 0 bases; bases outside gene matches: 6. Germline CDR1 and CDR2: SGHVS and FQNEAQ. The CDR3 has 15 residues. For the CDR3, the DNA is TGTGCCAGCAGCCCTCGACAGGGGTCCTCCTACGAGCAGTACTTC. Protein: CASSPRQGSSYEQYF. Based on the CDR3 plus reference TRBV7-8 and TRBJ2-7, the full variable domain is GAGVSQSPRYKVAKRGQDVALRCDPISGHVSLFWYQQALGQGPEFLTYFQNEAQLDKSGLPSDRFFAERPEGSVSTLKIQRTQQEDSAVYLCASSPRQGSSYEQYFGPGTRLTVT.

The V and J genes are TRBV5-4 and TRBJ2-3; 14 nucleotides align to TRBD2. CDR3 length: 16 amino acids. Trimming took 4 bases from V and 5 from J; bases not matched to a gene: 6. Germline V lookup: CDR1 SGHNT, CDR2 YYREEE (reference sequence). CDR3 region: CASSRGTSGRQDTQYF. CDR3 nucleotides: TGTGCCAGCAGCCGTGGGACTAGCGGGAGACAAGATACGCAGTATTTT.

CDR3 sequence reads: CASSELNTGELFF. CDR3 DNA sequence: TGTGCCAGCAGTGAACTTAACACCGGGGAGCTGTTTTTT. The genes are TRBV6-1 and TRBJ2-2; no clear D. V dropped 2 bases and J dropped 2 bases, with 3 bases sitting between them. The V gene's germline CDR1 is MNHNS and CDR2 SASEGT. CDR3 length equals 13 residues.

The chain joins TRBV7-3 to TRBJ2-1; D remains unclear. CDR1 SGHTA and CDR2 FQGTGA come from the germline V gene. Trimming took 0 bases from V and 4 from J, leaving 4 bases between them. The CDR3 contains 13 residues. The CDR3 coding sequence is TGTGCCAGCAGCTTAACCCAATACAATGAGCAGTTCTTC. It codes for CASSLTQYNEQFF.

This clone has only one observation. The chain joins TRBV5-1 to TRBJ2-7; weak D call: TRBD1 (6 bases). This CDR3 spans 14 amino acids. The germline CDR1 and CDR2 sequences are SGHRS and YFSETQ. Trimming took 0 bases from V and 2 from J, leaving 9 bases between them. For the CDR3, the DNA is TGCGCCAGCAGCTTGGTGGGGGCTACCTACGAGCAGTACTTC. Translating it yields CASSLVGATYEQYF.

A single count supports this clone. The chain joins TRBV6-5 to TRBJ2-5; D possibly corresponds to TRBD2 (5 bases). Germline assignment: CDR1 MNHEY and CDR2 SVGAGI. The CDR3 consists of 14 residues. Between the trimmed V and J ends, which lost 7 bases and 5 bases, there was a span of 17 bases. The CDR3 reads CASTDPGDTETQYF. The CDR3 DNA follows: TGTGCCAGCACCGACCCCGGGGATACGGAGACCCAGTACTTC.

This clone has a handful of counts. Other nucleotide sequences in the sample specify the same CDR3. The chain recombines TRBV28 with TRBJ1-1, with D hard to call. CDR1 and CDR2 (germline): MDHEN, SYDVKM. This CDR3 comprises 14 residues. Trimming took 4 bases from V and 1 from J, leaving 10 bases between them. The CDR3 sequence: CASSSPGENTEAFF. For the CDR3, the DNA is TGTGCCAGCAGTTCCCCAGGAGAGAACACTGAAGCTTTCTTT. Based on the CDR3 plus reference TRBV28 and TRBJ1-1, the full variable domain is DVKVTQSSRYLVKRTGEKVFLECVQDMDHENMFWYRQDPGLGLRLIYFSYDVKMKEKGDIPEGYSVSREKKERFSLILESASTNQTSMYLCASSSPGENTEAFFGQGTRLTVV.